Listed below are T cell receptor beta chains from one sample, sequenced in a study of blood T cell repertoires in COVID-19. Using immunoSEQ multiplex PCR, the repertoire was profiled, and TCRdb retains in-frame clones only, with some absent. The sample gives about 190,000 clones, nearly 90% of which show up once; 0.5% to 0.75% is in the top ten. Sequenced input: peripheral blood. The receptor source for this set is a middle-aged man with acute or convalescent COVID-19. Each CDR3 is given with its conserved first and last residue. The D gene is left open where the match is weak. The size field is filled for only some rows; it gives once, few, many or a size class.

clone size	J gene	D gene	V gene	CDR3 DNA	CDR3 protein
once	TRBJ2-1	.	TRBV7-2	TGTGCCAGCAGCTTATTCGGGGGTGCCACCTACAATGAGCAGTTCTTC	CASSLFGGATYNEQFF
.	TRBJ2-1	.	TRBV7-2	TGTGCCAGCAGCTTAGCTAGCGGAGGACACAATGAGCAGTTCTTC	CASSLASGGHNEQFF
.	TRBJ2-5	TRBD2	TRBV19	TGTGCCAGTAGGAGCGGGAGAATGGAGACCCAGTACTTC	CASRSGRMETQYF
.	TRBJ2-7	.	TRBV29-1	TGCAGCGTTGAAGATTACCTAGGACCGGCGGGCCACGAGCAGTACTTC	CSVEDYLGPAGHEQYF
.	TRBJ2-7	TRBD2	TRBV6-5	TGTGCCAGCAGTTACTCGGTACGGGAGGCCGGCTACGAGCAGTACTTC	CASSYSVREAGYEQYF
.	TRBJ1-1	.	TRBV28	TGTGCCAGCAGTTTAATAGGGAGCGGCACTGAAGCTTTCTTT	CASSLIGSGTEAFF
.	TRBJ1-1	TRBD1	TRBV7-9	TGTGCCAGCAGCTTAGGGGGGACAGGGCGGACTGAAGCTTTCTTT	CASSLGGTGRTEAFF
.	TRBJ1-2	.	TRBV7-2	TGTGCCAGCAGCTTAGGCCAGGGTATTAGCTATGGCTACACCTTC	CASSLGQGISYGYTF
few	TRBJ2-1	TRBD1	TRBV11-2	TGTGCCAGCAGCACGGGACAGGGAAACAATGAGCAGTTCTTC	CASSTGQGNNEQFF
.	TRBJ2-3	.	TRBV28	TGTGCCAGCTGTTCTAAACGGTTAACAGATACGCAGTATTTT	CASCSKRLTDTQYF
.	TRBJ1-4	TRBD1	TRBV3-1/TRBV3-2	TGTGCCAGCAGCCCCCCGACAGGGAAAAATGAAAAACTGTTTTTT	CASSPPTGKNEKLFF
.	TRBJ2-1	TRBD2	TRBV10-3	TGTGCCATCAGTGAGTCCCCTAGCGGGGGTAATGAGCAGTTCTTC	CAISESPSGGNEQFF
once	TRBJ2-5	.	TRBV4-3	TGCGCCAGCAGCCAAGATCCCCGCCAGGGCATAGAGACCCAGTACTTC	CASSQDPRQGIETQYF
.	TRBJ2-5	TRBD1	TRBV5-4	TGTGCCAGCAGCCTGGACAGGCAAGAGACCCAGTACTTC	CASSLDRQETQYF
.	TRBJ1-1	.	TRBV27	TGTGCCAGCAGTTTTTCAATCGGGGACACTGAAGCTTTCTTT	CASSFSIGDTEAFF
.	TRBJ1-3	.	TRBV15	TGTGCCACCCGACTCTCGAGCTCTGGAAACACCATATATTTT	CATRLSSSGNTIYF
.	TRBJ1-3	.	TRBV27	TGTGCCAGCAGTTTACGGGGGTCCTCTGGAAACACCATATATTTT	CASSLRGSSGNTIYF
.	TRBJ1-1	TRBD1	TRBV5-1	TGCGCCAGCAGCTTGGCCCTGACAGGGCGGGGCACTGAAGCTTTCTTT	CASSLALTGRGTEAFF
.	TRBJ1-5	.	TRBV6-1	TGTGCCAGCAGTGAAAGGGGCGCTCAGCCCCAGCATTTT	CASSERGAQPQHF
.	TRBJ1-6	.	TRBV7-2	TGTGCCAGCAGCCCGCGACAGGAATCACCCCTCCACTTT	CASSPRQESPLHF
.	TRBJ2-1	TRBD2	TRBV5-4	TGTGCCAGCAGTAGGGGTGGAATAGCGGGACGAAGTGAGCAGTTCTTC	CASSRGGIAGRSEQFF
.	TRBJ1-4	TRBD1	TRBV5-4	TGTGCCAGCAGCTACGGGACAGGGGTTGAAAAACTGTTTTTT	CASSYGTGVEKLFF
.	TRBJ2-1	.	TRBV7-2	TGTGCCAGCAGCTCCCCCCGAATTAGCGATCATGAGCAGTTCTTC	CASSSPRISDHEQFF
.	TRBJ1-5	.	TRBV7-8	TGTGCCAGCAGCAAATTGACAGATAGCAATCAGCCCCAGCATTTT	CASSKLTDSNQPQHF
few	TRBJ2-7	.	TRBV19	TGTGCCAGTAGTATATCGATCCGGAGAGACTACGAGCAGTACTTC	CASSISIRRDYEQYF
.	TRBJ1-1	.	TRBV27	TGTGCCAGCAGTTACCTCCGGGGAGGCGGAATGAACACTGAAGCTTTCTTT	CASSYLRGGGMNTEAFF
.	TRBJ1-2	TRBD1	TRBV18	TGTGCCAGCTCACCTCGACAGGGAACGGGGTATGGCTACACCTTC	CASSPRQGTGYGYTF
.	TRBJ2-3	.	TRBV7-6	TGTGCCAGCAGCTTATTCCGGGAGTCGGAGACAGATACGCAGTATTTT	CASSLFRESETDTQYF
.	TRBJ2-5	TRBD2	TRBV7-6	TGTGCCAGCAGCCCCCCGGGACTAGCTCAAGAGACCCAGTACTTC	CASSPPGLAQETQYF
.	TRBJ1-4	.	TRBV5-5	TGTGCCAGCAGGAGCGGGACCGGTAATGAAAAACTGTTTTTT	CASRSGTGNEKLFF
.	TRBJ2-1	TRBD2	TRBV7-8	TGTGCCAGCAGCTTATTCGGGAGGGACTACAATGAGCAGTTCTTC	CASSLFGRDYNEQFF
.	TRBJ1-4	TRBD1	TRBV18	TGTGCCAGCTCCTCACAGGGGGACTCAGTCGAAAAACTGTTTTTT	CASSSQGDSVEKLFF
few	TRBJ1-4	TRBD1	TRBV28	TGTGCCAGCAGTACGGGACAGAATGACGAAAAACTGTTTTTT	CASSTGQNDEKLFF
.	TRBJ1-2	TRBD1	TRBV11-3	TGTGCCAGCAGCTCAACGGGACAGGGGTTCCCCAACTATGGCTACACCTTC	CASSSTGQGFPNYGYTF
.	TRBJ1-5	.	TRBV19	TGTGCCAGTAGTATAGTACAGGGTAACGATCAGCCCCAGCATTTT	CASSIVQGNDQPQHF
.	TRBJ2-5	.	TRBV7-9	TGTGCCAGCAGCTCTCGAGGGGGGGGCGCTTTGGAGACCCAGTACTTC	CASSSRGGGALETQYF
.	TRBJ1-5	TRBD1	TRBV4-2	TGTGCCAGCAGCCAGGCCGGGACAGGCAGCAATCAGCCCCAGCATTTT	CASSQAGTGSNQPQHF
once	TRBJ2-2	TRBD1	TRBV18	TGTGCCAGCTCCCCCGGGACAGGGAACACCGGGGAGCTGTTTTTT	CASSPGTGNTGELFF
.	TRBJ2-3	.	TRBV7-3	TGTGCCAGCAGCCGAATTCCCCGGCTAGACCAGCAGTATTTT	CASSRIPRLDQQYF
.	TRBJ1-1	.	TRBV5-1	TGCGCCAGCAGCTTGGCCGGCAGCGTGAACACTGAAGCTTTCTTT	CASSLAGSVNTEAFF
.	TRBJ2-1	TRBD2	TRBV23-1	TGCGCCAGCAGTCAATCCTGGGACCGGCGGGGGGGCACGAATGAGCAGTTCTTC	CASSQSWDRRGGTNEQFF
.	TRBJ1-6	.	TRBV27	TGTGCCAGCAGTTTTAGACAGACCCACTCACCCCTCCACTTT	CASSFRQTHSPLHF
few	TRBJ2-2	.	TRBV27	TGTGCCAGCAGTTTGCAGGGGCTATCGAACACCGGGGAGCTGTTTTTT	CASSLQGLSNTGELFF
.	TRBJ1-5	.	TRBV2	TGTGCCAGCAGGCTAGAGGACAGTAAGAACCAGCCCCAGCATTTT	CASRLEDSKNQPQHF
.	TRBJ2-4	.	TRBV5-5	TGTGCCAGCAGCTTGGTTGGAGGGGTAAACATTCAGTACTTC	CASSLVGGVNIQYF
.	TRBJ1-1	.	TRBV12-5	TGTGCTAGTGGTTCGACGGAGCACACTGAAGCTTTCTTT	CASGSTEHTEAFF
.	TRBJ2-3	TRBD2	TRBV4-1	TGCGCCAGCAGCCAAGAGATTAGCGGGAGAGATACGCAGTATTTT	CASSQEISGRDTQYF
.	TRBJ2-7	TRBD1	TRBV19	TGTGCCAGTAGTATTGGACCGGGACAGGTCGACTACGAGCAGTACTTC	CASSIGPGQVDYEQYF
few	TRBJ2-7	TRBD1	TRBV27	TGTGCCAGCAGGGGACAGGGAAGCTACGAGCAGTACTTC	CASRGQGSYEQYF
.	TRBJ1-1	.	TRBV28	TGTGCCAGCAGTTTATTCCTTCTCCGGGAGAACACTGAAGCTTTCTTT	CASSLFLLRENTEAFF
.	TRBJ2-7	.	TRBV11-2	TGTGCCAGCAGCTTAGCGGGCTACGAGCAGTACTTC	CASSLAGYEQYF
.	TRBJ2-1	TRBD1	TRBV27	TGTGCCAGCAGTTTATCCTTCCTATCCCTTCCGCGACAGGGCTTGAATGAGCAGTTCTTC	CASSLSFLSLPRQGLNEQFF
.	TRBJ2-4	TRBD1	TRBV5-4	TGTGCCAGCAGCACCCGGGACAGGGGTGGTAAAAACATTCAGTACTTC	CASSTRDRGGKNIQYF
.	TRBJ1-5	.	TRBV2	TGTGCCAGCGGACGACAGGAGAATCAGCCCCAGCATTTT	CASGRQENQPQHF